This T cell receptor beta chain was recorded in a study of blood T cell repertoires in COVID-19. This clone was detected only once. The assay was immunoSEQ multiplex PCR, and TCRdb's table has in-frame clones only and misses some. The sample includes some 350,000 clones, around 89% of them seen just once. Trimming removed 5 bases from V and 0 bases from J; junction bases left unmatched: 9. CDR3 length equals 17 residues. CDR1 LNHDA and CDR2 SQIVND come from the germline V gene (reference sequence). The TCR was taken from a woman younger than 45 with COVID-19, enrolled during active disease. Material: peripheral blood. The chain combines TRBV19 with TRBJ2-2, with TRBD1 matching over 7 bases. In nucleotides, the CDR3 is TGTGCCAGTAGTCGGCGAAGGGACAGCGCGAACACCGGGGAGCTGTTTTTT. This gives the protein CASSRRRDSANTGELFF.